A single T cell receptor (beta chain) is shown here with its context. Its specificity is not known. This sample was taken from a study of STAT5B mutations in CD4+ large granular lymphocyte leukemia. Regarding the study as a whole: Without putative leukemic clones, patient CD4-sorted repertoires remained more clonal than healthy CD4+ repertoires.

Clones were read by immunoSEQ multiplex PCR, and TCRdb kept only the in-frame ones, dropping some. Of 15,000 to 20,000 clones detected, roughly 83% appear once; the ten largest clones hold about 13%. Germline lookup yields CDR1 SNHLY and CDR2 FYNNEI. There are 14 residues in the CDR3. Trimming shortened V by 8 bases and J by 4 bases, and 14 bases separated the two germline ends. Sequenced material: CD4+ T cells from blood buffy coats. The source is a human donor in good health. This rearrangement joins TRBV2 to TRBJ2-2, with D possibly being TRBD1 (6 bases). DNA of the CDR3: TGTGCCAGCCTCGGTGGGGGCGTCACCGGGGAGCTGTTTTTT. Its protein is CASLGGGVTGELFF.